This T cell receptor beta chain was found in a study of T cell responses to AZD1222 COVID-19 vaccine. Second-dose timings of about 4 or about 12 weeks were pooled. Findings of the study overall: Repertoire sampling was restricted to post-peak T cell response timepoints.

V was trimmed by 0 bases and J by 4 bases, leaving 10 bases between them. This CDR3 region has 15 residues. Germline V lookup: CDR1 MNHEY, CDR2 SVGEGT. In the case of this clone: What it binds is not known.

Clones were read by immunoSEQ multiplex PCR, and TCRdb kept only the in-frame ones, dropping some. This repertoire shows about 88,000 clones, about nine tenths found once; its top ten account for less than 5.5%. The TCR sequence derives from an adult who received the AZD1222 COVID-19 vaccine. The sample was peripheral blood, taken 28 days after the second AZD1222 dose. The V gene is TRBV6-2 or TRBV6-3, the J gene TRBJ1-5; D not resolved. In DNA, the CDR3 is TGTGCCAGCAGTTACTCGAGATACGGGAATCAGCCCCAGCATTTT. Protein product: CASSYSRYGNQPQHF.